This entry lists 5 T cell receptor beta chains sequenced from one sample in a study of T cells in Graves' hyperthyroidism and ophthalmopathy. RNA transcripts provided the source from which TCR beta CDR3 regions were amplified. During a first-round RT-PCR of the TCR CDR3, the HTBI primer set was used. MiXCR was run by TCRdb on the multiplex PCR reads, yielding one entry per CDR3 protein. In the table there are around 450,000 distinct CDR3 sequences, roughly an eighth of which are singletons. Sequenced: blood. The receptors originated from a young woman with Graves' hyperthyroidism.

The genes are TRBV2 and TRBJ1-2; D uncertain. Germline CDR1 SNHLY, CDR2 FYNNEI. CDR3 length equals 17 residues. Trimming left V 4 bases short and J 4 bases short, with 22 bases between. The CDR3: CASSALWGNSRTYGYTF. DNA of the CDR3: TGTGCCAGCAGTGCTTTGTGGGGAAACAGTCGCACCTATGGCTACACCTTC.

At least ten counts were recorded for this clonotype. The chain recombines TRBV7-8 with TRBJ2-5; no clear D gene. The CDR3 contains 17 residues. Germline V lookup: CDR1 SGHVS, CDR2 FQNEAQ. V lost 1 base and J lost 7, with 22 bases in between. CDR3 bases: TGTGCCAGCAGCTTAGTAAGAGTAGACCAATTTGTATGGACCCAGTACTTC. This codes for CASSLVRVDQFVWTQYF. Using reference TRBV7-8 and TRBJ2-5 for the parts outside the CDR3, the full variable domain is GAGVSQSPRYKVAKRGQDVALRCDPISGHVSLFWYQQALGQGPEFLTYFQNEAQLDKSGLPSDRFFAERPEGSVSTLKIQRTQQEDSAVYLCASSLVRVDQFVWTQYFGPGTRLLVL.

In this sample, this clonotype turned up many times. The V call is TRBV2, the J call TRBJ2-4; 8 nucleotides align to TRBD1. J gave up 8 bases and V 7 bases, and 10 bases lay outside the gene matches. Germline lookup yields CDR1 SNHLY and CDR2 FYNNEI. The CDR3 consists of 14 residues. CDR3 residues: CASTLARGRHIQYF. CDR3 DNA sequence: TGTGCCAGCACCCTCGCCAGGGGGCGTCACATTCAGTACTTC.

This clonotype was recorded a few times. The chain uses TRBV19 and TRBJ2-1, with D hard to call. The V end lost 4 bases, the J end lost 6 bases, and 16 bases lay between the germline ends. Germline V gives CDR1 LNHDA, CDR2 SQIVND (reference sequence). The CDR3 has 15 amino acids. The CDR3 region is CASSTPPIVTNEQFF. Written as DNA, the CDR3 is TGTGCCAGTAGTACCCCCCCCATAGTTACCAATGAGCAGTTCTTC.

This chain uses TRBV19 with TRBJ1-3; D unclear. V lost 11 bases, J lost 0 bases, and 17 bases lay in between. The CDR3 runs to 15 residues. Germline V gene data show CDR1 as LNHDA and CDR2 as SQIVND (reference sequence). This chain's CDR3 is CASSRIRSSGNTIYF. The DNA of the CDR3 is TGTGCCTCAAGCCGTATCCGCAGCTCTGGAAACACCATATATTTT. Full variable domain (rest looked up from reference TRBV19 and TRBJ1-3): DGGITQSPKYLFRKEGQNVTLSCEQNLNHDAMYWYRQDPGQGLRLIYYSQIVNDFQKGDIAEGYSVSREKKESFPLTVTSAQKNPTAFYLCASSRIRSSGNTIYFGEGSWLTVV.